What follows is one TCR beta chain and its context. This record belongs to a study of T cell changes during pregnancy in multiple sclerosis. The CDR3 loop spans 12 amino acids. The V gene's germline CDR1 is SEHNR and CDR2 FQNEAQ (reference sequence). V lost 2 bases and J 6 bases, leaving 8 bases between the germline ends. Repertoires were generated with immunoSEQ multiplex PCR, while TCRdb's copy carries only in-frame clones and drops some. The sample contains approximately 74,000 clones, roughly nine tenths of which appear only once. The chain is built from TRBV7-9 and TRBJ2-7, with D tentatively TRBD2 (6 bases). The TCR originated in a female donor with multiple sclerosis, enrolled in a pregnancy study. The input for sequencing was peripheral blood, taken before pregnancy. CDR3 bases: TGTGCCAGCAGCTTAAACGGGGGCGAGCAGTACTTC. Translated, it gives CASSLNGGEQYF.